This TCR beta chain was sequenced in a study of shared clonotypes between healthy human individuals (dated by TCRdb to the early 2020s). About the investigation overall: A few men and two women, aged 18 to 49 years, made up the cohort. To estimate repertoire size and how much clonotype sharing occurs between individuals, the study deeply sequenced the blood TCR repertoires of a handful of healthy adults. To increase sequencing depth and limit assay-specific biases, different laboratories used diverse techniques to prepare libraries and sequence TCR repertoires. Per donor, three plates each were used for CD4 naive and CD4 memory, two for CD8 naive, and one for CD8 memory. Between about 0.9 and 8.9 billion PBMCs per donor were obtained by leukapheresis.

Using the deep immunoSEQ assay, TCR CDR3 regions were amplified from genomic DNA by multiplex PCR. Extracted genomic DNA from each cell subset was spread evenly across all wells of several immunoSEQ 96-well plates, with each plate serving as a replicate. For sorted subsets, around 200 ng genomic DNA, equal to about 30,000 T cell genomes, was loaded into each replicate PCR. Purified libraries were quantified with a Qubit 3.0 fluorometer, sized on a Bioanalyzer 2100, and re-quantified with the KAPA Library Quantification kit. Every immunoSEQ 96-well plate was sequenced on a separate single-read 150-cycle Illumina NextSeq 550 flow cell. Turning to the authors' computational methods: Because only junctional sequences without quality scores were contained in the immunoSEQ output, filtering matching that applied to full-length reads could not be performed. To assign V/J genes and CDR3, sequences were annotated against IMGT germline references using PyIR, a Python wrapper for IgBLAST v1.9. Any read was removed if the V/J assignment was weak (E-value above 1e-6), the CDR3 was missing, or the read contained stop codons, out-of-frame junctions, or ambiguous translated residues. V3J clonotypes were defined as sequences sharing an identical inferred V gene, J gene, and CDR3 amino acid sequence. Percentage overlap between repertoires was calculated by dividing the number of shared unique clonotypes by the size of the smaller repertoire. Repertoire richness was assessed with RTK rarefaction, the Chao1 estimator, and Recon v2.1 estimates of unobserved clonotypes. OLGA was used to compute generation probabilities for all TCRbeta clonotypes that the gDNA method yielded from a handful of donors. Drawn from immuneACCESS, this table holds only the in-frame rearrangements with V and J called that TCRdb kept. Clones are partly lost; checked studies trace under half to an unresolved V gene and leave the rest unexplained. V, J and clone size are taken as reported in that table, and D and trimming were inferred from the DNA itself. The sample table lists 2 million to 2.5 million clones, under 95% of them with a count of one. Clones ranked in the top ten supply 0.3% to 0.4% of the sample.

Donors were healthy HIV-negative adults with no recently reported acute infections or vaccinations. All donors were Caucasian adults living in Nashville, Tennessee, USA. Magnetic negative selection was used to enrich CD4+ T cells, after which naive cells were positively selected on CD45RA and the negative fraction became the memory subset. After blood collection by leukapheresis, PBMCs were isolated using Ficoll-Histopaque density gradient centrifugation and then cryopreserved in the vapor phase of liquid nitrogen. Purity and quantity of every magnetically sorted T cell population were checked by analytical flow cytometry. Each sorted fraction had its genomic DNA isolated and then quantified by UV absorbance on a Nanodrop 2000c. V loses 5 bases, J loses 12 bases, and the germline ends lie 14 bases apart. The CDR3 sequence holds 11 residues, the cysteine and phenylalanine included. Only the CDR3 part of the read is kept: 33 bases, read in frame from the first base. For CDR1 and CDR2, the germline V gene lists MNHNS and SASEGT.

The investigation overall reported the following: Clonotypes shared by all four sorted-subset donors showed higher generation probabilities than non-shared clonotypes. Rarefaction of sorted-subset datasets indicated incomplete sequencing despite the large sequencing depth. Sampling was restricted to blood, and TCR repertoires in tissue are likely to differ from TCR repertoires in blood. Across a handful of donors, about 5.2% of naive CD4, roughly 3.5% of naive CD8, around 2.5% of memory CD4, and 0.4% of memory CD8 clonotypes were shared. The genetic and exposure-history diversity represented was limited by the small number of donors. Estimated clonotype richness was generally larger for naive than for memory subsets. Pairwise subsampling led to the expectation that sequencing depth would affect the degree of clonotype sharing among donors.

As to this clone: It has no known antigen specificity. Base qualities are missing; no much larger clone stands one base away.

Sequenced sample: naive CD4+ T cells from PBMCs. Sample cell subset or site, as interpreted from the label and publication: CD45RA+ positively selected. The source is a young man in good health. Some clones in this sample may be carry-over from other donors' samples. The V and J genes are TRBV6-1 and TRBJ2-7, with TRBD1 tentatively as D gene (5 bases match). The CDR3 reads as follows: CASSLQGRWYF. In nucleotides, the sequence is TGTGCCAGCAGTTTGCAGGGAAGATGGTACTTC.